This T cell receptor (beta chain) was obtained from a study of cytomegalovirus exposure and HLA in healthy donors. The ends were cut back, 5 bases at V and 3 bases at J, with 11 bases in the middle. There are 14 residues in the CDR3. Per the germline V gene, CDR1 is MGHRA and CDR2 is YSYEKL. Assay: immunoSEQ multiplex PCR; the TCRdb copy retains only in-frame clones and omits some. This sample has 200,000 or so clones; over 65% occur once, and the top ten carry roughly 6.5%. Notes on the study in general: Cytomegalovirus association was listed for about 180 TCR beta chains.

A few counts support this clone. Its antigen is not identified. The chain joins TRBV4-1 to TRBJ1-5; no clear D gene. The sequence was obtained from a man aged 18 to 29 in good health and CMV-seropositive. Sequenced sample: PBMCs. CDR3 sequence: CASSLEGYNQPQHF. The CDR3 coding sequence is TGCGCCAGCAGCTTAGAGGGTTACAATCAGCCCCAGCATTTT.